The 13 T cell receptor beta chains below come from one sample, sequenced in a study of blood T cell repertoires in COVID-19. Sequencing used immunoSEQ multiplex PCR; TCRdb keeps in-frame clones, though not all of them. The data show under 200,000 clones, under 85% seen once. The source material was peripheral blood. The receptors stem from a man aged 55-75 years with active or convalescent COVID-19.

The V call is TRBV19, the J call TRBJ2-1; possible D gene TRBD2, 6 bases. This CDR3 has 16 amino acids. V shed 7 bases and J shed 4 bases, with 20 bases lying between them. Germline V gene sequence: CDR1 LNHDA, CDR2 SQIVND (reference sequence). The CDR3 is CASTRPGSPPYNEQFF. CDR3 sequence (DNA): TGTGCCAGTACCCGTCCCGGGAGTCCCCCTTACAATGAGCAGTTCTTC.

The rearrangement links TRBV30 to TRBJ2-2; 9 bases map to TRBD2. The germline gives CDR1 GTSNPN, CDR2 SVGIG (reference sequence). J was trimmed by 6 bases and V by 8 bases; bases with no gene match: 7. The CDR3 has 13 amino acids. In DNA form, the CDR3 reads TGTGCCCGGCGGGGGGGGAAAGCCGGGGAGCTGTTTTTT. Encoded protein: CARRGGKAGELFF.

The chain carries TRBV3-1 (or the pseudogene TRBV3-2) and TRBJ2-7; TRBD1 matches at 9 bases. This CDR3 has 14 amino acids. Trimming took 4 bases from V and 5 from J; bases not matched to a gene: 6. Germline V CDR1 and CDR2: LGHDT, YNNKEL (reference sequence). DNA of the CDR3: TGTGCCAGCAGCCGGCCGGGACAGGGAAACGAGCAGTACTTC. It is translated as CASSRPGQGNEQYF.

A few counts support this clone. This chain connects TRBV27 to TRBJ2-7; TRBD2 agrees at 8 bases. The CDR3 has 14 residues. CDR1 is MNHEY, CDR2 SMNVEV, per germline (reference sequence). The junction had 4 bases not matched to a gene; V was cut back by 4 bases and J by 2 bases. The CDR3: CASSSLGRAYEQYF. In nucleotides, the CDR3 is TGTGCCAGCAGTTCTCTCGGGAGGGCCTACGAGCAGTACTTC.

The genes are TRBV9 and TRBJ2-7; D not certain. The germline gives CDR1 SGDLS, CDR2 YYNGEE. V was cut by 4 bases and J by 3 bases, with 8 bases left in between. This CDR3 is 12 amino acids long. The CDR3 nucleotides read TGTGCCAGCAGCTCCCCCCGCTACGAGCAGTACTTC. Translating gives CASSSPRYEQYF.

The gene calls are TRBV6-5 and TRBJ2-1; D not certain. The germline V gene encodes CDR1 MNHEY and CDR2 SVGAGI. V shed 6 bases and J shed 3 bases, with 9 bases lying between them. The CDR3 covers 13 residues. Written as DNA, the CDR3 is TGTGCCAGCAGGCTGGCCAGCTACAATGAGCAGTTCTTC. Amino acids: CASRLASYNEQFF.

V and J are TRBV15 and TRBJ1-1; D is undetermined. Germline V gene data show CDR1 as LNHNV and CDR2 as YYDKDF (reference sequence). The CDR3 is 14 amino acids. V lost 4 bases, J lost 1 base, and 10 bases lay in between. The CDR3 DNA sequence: TGTGCCACCAGCACCGAGGTCAGGAACACTGAAGCTTTCTTT. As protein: CATSTEVRNTEAFF.

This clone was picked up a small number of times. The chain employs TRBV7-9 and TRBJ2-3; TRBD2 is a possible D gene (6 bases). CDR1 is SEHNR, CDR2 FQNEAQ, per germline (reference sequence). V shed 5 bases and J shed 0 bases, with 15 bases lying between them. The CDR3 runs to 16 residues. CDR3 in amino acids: CASSPPGTRSTDTQYF. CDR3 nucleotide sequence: TGTGCCAGCAGCCCCCCCGGGACTCGTAGCACAGATACGCAGTATTTT.

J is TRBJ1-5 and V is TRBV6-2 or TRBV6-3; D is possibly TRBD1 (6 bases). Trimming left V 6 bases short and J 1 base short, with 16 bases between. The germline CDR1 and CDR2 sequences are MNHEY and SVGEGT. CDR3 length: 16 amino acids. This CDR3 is CASRPAQGVSNQPQHF. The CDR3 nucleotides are TGTGCCAGCAGGCCTGCACAGGGAGTGAGCAATCAGCCCCAGCATTTT.

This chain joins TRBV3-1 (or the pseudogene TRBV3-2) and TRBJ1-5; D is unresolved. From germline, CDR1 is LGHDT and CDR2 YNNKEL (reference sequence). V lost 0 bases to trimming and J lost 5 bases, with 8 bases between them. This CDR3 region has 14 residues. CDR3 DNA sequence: TGTGCCAGCAGCCAAGATGCCCGGTATCAGCCCCAGCATTTT. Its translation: CASSQDARYQPQHF.

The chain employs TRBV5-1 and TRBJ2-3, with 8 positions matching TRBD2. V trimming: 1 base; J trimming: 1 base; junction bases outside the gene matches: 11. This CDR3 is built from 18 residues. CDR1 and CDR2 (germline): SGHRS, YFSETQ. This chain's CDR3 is CASSLTPSAGGGTDTQYF. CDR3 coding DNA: TGCGCCAGCAGCTTGACCCCTTCTGCGGGAGGCGGCACAGATACGCAGTATTTT.

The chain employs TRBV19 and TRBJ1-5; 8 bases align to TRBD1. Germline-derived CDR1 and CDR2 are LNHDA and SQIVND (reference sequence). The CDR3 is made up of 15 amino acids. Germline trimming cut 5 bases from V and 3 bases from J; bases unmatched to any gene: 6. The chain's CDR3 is CASSLGQGHNQPQHF. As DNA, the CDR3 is TGTGCCAGTAGTCTCGGACAGGGCCACAATCAGCCCCAGCATTTT.

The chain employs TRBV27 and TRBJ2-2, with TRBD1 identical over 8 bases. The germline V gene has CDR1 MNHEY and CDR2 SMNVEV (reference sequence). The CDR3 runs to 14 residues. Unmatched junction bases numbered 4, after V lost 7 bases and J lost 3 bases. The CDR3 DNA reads TGTGCCAGCACCAGGGGGCTCGACACCGGGGAGCTGTTTTTT. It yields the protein CASTRGLDTGELFF.